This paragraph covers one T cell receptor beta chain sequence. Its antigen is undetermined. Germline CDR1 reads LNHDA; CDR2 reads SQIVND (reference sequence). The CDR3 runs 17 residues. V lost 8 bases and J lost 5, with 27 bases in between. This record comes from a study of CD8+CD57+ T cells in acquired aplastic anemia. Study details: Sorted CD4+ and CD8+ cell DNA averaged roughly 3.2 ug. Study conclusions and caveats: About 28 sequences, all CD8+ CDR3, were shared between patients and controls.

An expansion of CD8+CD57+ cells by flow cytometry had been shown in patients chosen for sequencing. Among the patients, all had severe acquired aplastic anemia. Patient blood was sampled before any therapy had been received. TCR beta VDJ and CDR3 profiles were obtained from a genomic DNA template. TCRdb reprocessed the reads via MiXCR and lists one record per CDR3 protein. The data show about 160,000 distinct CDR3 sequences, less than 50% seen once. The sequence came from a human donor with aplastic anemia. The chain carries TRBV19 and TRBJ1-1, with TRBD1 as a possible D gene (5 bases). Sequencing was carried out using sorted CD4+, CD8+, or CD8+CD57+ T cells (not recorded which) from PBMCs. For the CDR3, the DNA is TGTGCCAGTCTCATGGGGGGGTCGGGGTGGCGTGGGACTGAAGCTTTCTTT. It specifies CASLMGGSGWRGTEAFF.